This T cell receptor beta chain was profiled in a study of blood T cell repertoires in COVID-19. Turning to the study itself: Specimens from acute and convalescent COVID-19 originated in the United States, Italy and Spain.

The count of this clone is one. In the original analysis: Counts of nucleated cells, estimated from reference gene primer amplification, were obtained. Produced via immunoSEQ multiplex PCR; TCRdb's table is partial and in-frame only. Clonal size and the V and J genes are those of that table, whereas D and trimming came from the DNA. Of 250,000 to 350,000 clones listed, around 88% are singletons. The CDR3 has 14 residues. V lost 0 bases and J lost 4; bases outside the gene matches: 2. Germline CDR1 reads SGHRS; CDR2 reads YFSETQ. The receptor's source is a woman aged 50 to 65 with acute or convalescent COVID-19. The V call is TRBV5-1, the J call TRBJ2-3; 7 nucleotides agree with TRBD1. The source material was peripheral blood. CDR3 nucleotide sequence: TGCGCCAGCAGCTTGGACAGGGGAGCAGATACGCAGTATTTT. Its translation is CASSLDRGADTQYF.